One sample yielded the 28 T cell receptor beta chains listed below, sequenced in a study of cytomegalovirus exposure and HLA in healthy donors. PCR amplification relied on 60 Vbeta primers (plus 13 Jbeta primers). TCRdb keeps only in-frame clones here, not all; method: immunoSEQ multiplex PCR. The sample consists of over 55,000 clones, about 70% of them appearing once. Material: PBMCs. These receptors were obtained from a man in his forties or fifties in good health and CMV-seropositive.

J is TRBJ1-1 and V is TRBV2; maybe TRBD1 (5 bases). Germline V gives CDR1 SNHLY, CDR2 FYNNEI. The CDR3 spans 14 residues. V lost 4 bases and J 6 bases, leaving 15 bases between the germline ends. CDR3 amino acids: CASSVWGSGAEAFF. DNA for the CDR3: TGTGCCAGCAGTGTTTGGGGCTCGGGCGCTGAAGCTTTCTTT.

This clone occurred a few times. V and J are TRBV29-1 and TRBJ2-1; 12 nucleotides align to TRBD2. CDR1 is SQVTM and CDR2 is ANQGSEA in the germline V gene. The CDR3 loop spans 15 amino acids. V gave up 7 bases and J gave up 4 bases; unmatched junction bases: 8. The CDR3 nucleotides are TGCAGCGCCCGACAGACTAGCGGGAGTTACAATGAGCAGTTCTTC. Protein: CSARQTSGSYNEQFF.

CDR3 nucleotide sequence: TGTGCCAGCAGCTTCCTTCCCGATGAGCAGTTCTTC. It is translated as CASSFLPDEQFF. The chain combines TRBV7-9 with TRBJ2-1; D uncertain. Trimming stripped 3 bases from V and 8 bases from J, with 8 bases between. The germline V gene encodes CDR1 SEHNR and CDR2 FQNEAQ (reference sequence). The CDR3 runs to 12 residues.

This clone has more than one count but fewer than ten. This chain uses TRBV7-2 with TRBJ2-3; 8 bases match TRBD1. Trimming at V came to 1 base and at J to 8 bases, leaving 5 bases not matched to a gene. The length of the CDR3 is 14 residues. Looked up from germline, CDR1 is SGHTA and CDR2 is FQGNSA. CDR3 loop: CASSLGQGQGTQYF. The DNA for the CDR3 is TGTGCCAGCAGCTTAGGACAGGGGCAGGGTACGCAGTATTTT. Variable domain in full (rest from reference TRBV7-2 and TRBJ2-3): GAGVSQSPSNKVTEKGKDVELRCDPISGHTALYWYRQSLGQGLEFLIYFQGNSAPDKSGLPSDRFSAERTGGSVSTLTIQRTQQEDSAVYLCASSLGQGQGTQYFGPGTRLTVL.

The CDR3 bases are TGCGCCAGCAGCCAAGACGGACAGGGGGCTATTGGTGAGCAGTTCTTC. This gives the protein CASSQDGQGAIGEQFF. This chain uses TRBV4-3 with TRBJ2-1; 11 bases align to TRBD1. The CDR3 contains 16 residues. Germline V lookup: CDR1 LGHNA, CDR2 YSLEER. V was clipped by 0 bases and J by 9 bases; unmatched bases: 7.

The genes are TRBV9 and TRBJ1-2, with 7 bases identical to TRBD1. This CDR3 contains 16 residues. CDR1 and CDR2 from the germline V gene are SGDLS and YYNGEE. Losses at the gene ends were 0 bases for V and 3 bases for J; bases not matched to a gene: 8. CDR3 DNA sequence: TGTGCCAGCAGCGTAGCTTGGACAGGTCTATACTATGGCTACACCTTC. Amino acid sequence: CASSVAWTGLYYGYTF.

V and J are TRBV6-6 and TRBJ2-2, with 9 bases lining up with TRBD1. Germline V gene sequence: CDR1 MNHNY, CDR2 SVGAGI (reference sequence). There are 15 residues in the CDR3. V gave up 7 bases and J gave up 6 bases; unmatched junction bases: 9. The CDR3 region has the DNA TGTGCCAGCAACACTATGGGACAGGGCCCCGGGGAGCTGTTTTTT. This translates into CASNTMGQGPGELFF.

The chain is built from TRBV5-1 and TRBJ1-3; D might be TRBD1 (5 bases). Between the trimmed V and J ends, which lost 5 bases and 4 bases, there was a span of 16 bases. The CDR3 is 15 amino acids. The germline V gene has CDR1 SGHRS and CDR2 YFSETQ. The CDR3 coding sequence is TGCGCCAGCAGTCGCGAATCGGGGGAGGGAAACACCATATATTTT. The encoded protein is CASSRESGEGNTIYF.

The chain has TRBV6-5 and TRBJ1-4, with D possibly being TRBD1 (5 bases). The CDR3 is 14 residues long. Trimming stripped 6 bases from V and 8 bases from J, with 16 bases between. Germline V gene lookup returns CDR1 MNHEY and CDR2 SVGAGI. The CDR3 sequence is CASSPTGSGEKLFF. The CDR3 nucleotides are TGTGCCAGCAGCCCTACAGGATCTGGGGAAAAACTGTTTTTT.

The V and J genes are TRBV30 and TRBJ2-7; 12 bases match TRBD1. Germline assignment: CDR1 GTSNPN and CDR2 SVGIG (reference sequence). V was clipped by 3 bases and J by 10 bases; unmatched bases: 7. The CDR3 totals 13 residues. The CDR3 region is CAWSPGTGGSQYF. CDR3 coding DNA: TGTGCCTGGAGCCCCGGGACAGGGGGCTCTCAGTACTTC.

CDR3 sequence: CASSRPVGGPYGYTF. CDR3 nucleotide sequence: TGTGCCAGCAGCCGCCCGGTAGGGGGACCCTATGGCTACACCTTC. V and J are TRBV5-4 and TRBJ1-2; TRBD1 might be the D (6 bases). V was cut by 4 bases and J by 4 bases, with 17 bases left in between. Germline values: CDR1 SGHNT, CDR2 YYREEE (reference sequence). The CDR3 spans 15 residues.

Here the CDR3 DNA reads TGTGCCATCAGTGATCAGAGGCATGAGCAGTTCTTC. Its protein product is CAISDQRHEQFF. The genes are TRBV10-3 and TRBJ2-1; no clear D. Germline CDR1 reads ENHRY; CDR2 reads SYGVKD. V lost 3 bases and J lost 8, with 8 bases in between. The CDR3 loop spans 12 amino acids.

There are a few counts of this clone. The rearrangement uses TRBV7-9 and TRBJ2-5; 7 positions agree with TRBD2. Germline CDR1 reads SEHNR; CDR2 reads FQNEAQ (reference sequence). The V segment lost 2 bases and the J segment 5 bases; nucleotides outside the gene matches: 2. The CDR3 length is 13 residues. The CDR3 nucleotides are TGTGCCAGCAGCTTATGGCGGGAGGAGACCCAGTACTTC. Translating gives CASSLWREETQYF. Based on the CDR3 plus reference TRBV7-9 and TRBJ2-5, the full variable domain is DTGVSQNPRHKITKRGQNVTFRCDPISEHNRLYWYRQTLGQGPEFLTYFQNEAQLEKSRLLSDRFSAERPKGSFSTLEIQRTEQGDSAMYLCASSLWREETQYFGPGTRLLVL.

The chain couples TRBV12-5 to TRBJ1-5; TRBD1 might be the D (6 bases). Trimming stripped 7 bases from V and 6 bases from J, with 10 bases between. This CDR3 region has 12 residues. Germline CDR1 LGHNT, CDR2 FRNRAP. CDR3 nucleotides: TGTGCTAGTGCTCAGGGGTTTCAGCCCCAGCATTTT. Amino acids: CASAQGFQPQHF. The full variable domain, completed using reference TRBV12-5 and TRBJ1-5, is DARVTQTPRHKVTEMGQEVTMRCQPILGHNTVFWYRQTMMQGLELLAYFRNRAPLDDSGMPKDRFSAEMPDATLATLKIQPSEPRDSAVYFCASAQGFQPQHFGDGTRLSIL.

The chain has TRBV28 and TRBJ1-2, with D possibly being TRBD1 (5 bases). The CDR3 spans 13 residues. Germline V gene lookup returns CDR1 MDHEN and CDR2 SYDVKM. V was cut by 7 bases and J by 7 bases, with 16 bases left in between. The CDR3: CASNPGGWSGYTF. CDR3 DNA: TGTGCCAGCAACCCGGGGGGGTGGAGTGGCTACACCTTC.

The V gene is TRBV28, the J gene TRBJ1-1, with D unclear. Germline assignment: CDR1 MDHEN and CDR2 SYDVKM. This CDR3 contains 14 residues. Trimming took 2 bases from V and 1 from J, leaving 8 bases between them. CDR3 sequence reads: CASSLAAENTEAFF. In DNA, the CDR3 is TGTGCCAGCAGTTTAGCGGCAGAGAACACTGAAGCTTTCTTT.

On this clone itself: In the same sample, other DNA sequences code for this CDR3. This chain joins TRBV9 and TRBJ1-6; the match to TRBD1 covers 7 bases. The CDR3 is made up of 17 amino acids. Trimming at V came to 3 bases and at J to 6 bases, leaving 12 bases not matched to a gene. The germline V gene encodes CDR1 SGDLS and CDR2 YYNGEE. The CDR3 sequence: CASSASPGQRPNSPLHF. The CDR3 coding sequence is TGTGCCAGCAGCGCCTCTCCGGGACAGCGACCTAATTCACCCCTCCACTTT.

The chain recombines TRBV6-6 with TRBJ2-2, with 11 bases aligning to TRBD1. V was clipped by 3 bases and J by 10 bases; unmatched bases: 10. The CDR3 covers 16 residues. Germline V CDR1 and CDR2: MNHNY, SVGAGI (reference sequence). The CDR3 DNA sequence: TGTGCCAGCAGTTATCCGGGACAGGGGGGCGCGTCGGAGCTGTTTTTT. It translates to CASSYPGQGGASELFF.

The chain uses TRBV6-4 and TRBJ2-1; 12 nucleotides agree with TRBD2. V lost 0 bases to trimming and J lost 6 bases; unmatched junction nucleotides: 0. CDR1 is MRHNA and CDR2 is SNTAGT in the germline V gene. This CDR3 contains 15 residues. CDR3 in DNA: TGTGCCAGCAGTGACTCGACTAGCGGGAGCAATGAGCAGTTCTTC. This sequence encodes CASSDSTSGSNEQFF.

This chain connects TRBV11-2 to TRBJ1-3, with D maybe TRBD1 (6 bases). This CDR3 comprises 17 residues. V was cut by 5 bases and J by 2 bases, with 19 bases left in between. Germline V gives CDR1 SGHAT, CDR2 FQNNGV. The DNA of the CDR3 is TGTGCCAGCAGCCGGTTTTCAACAGGGACCCCTGGAAACACCATATATTTT. It codes for CASSRFSTGTPGNTIYF. The full variable domain, with the rest looked up from reference TRBV11-2 and TRBJ1-3, is EAGVAQSPRYKIIEKRQSVAFWCNPISGHATLYWYQQILGQGPKLLIQFQNNGVVDDSQLPKDRFSAERLKGVDSTLKIQPAKLEDSAVYLCASSRFSTGTPGNTIYFGEGSWLTVV.

As for this clone: The sample carries other DNA sequences with the same CDR3. The chain recombines TRBV28 with TRBJ1-4, with 8 bases matching TRBD1. J gave up 8 bases and V 6 bases, and 8 bases lay outside the gene matches. Germline V gene lookup returns CDR1 MDHEN and CDR2 SYDVKM. There are 14 residues in the CDR3. The CDR3 DNA reads as TGTGCCAGCAGCCGAGGACAGGGCAGGGAAAAACTGTTTTTT. Amino acids: CASSRGQGREKLFF.

This clone was counted between two and nine times. The chain is built from TRBV5-1 and TRBJ2-5, with 8 bases identical to TRBD2. The CDR3 covers 17 residues. Trimming removed 0 bases from V and 5 bases from J; junction bases left unmatched: 12. Per the germline V gene, CDR1 is SGHRS and CDR2 is YFSETQ. As DNA, the CDR3 is TGCGCCAGCAGCTTGGCCGGGATAGCGGGATACGGTGAGACCCAGTACTTC. Its translation is CASSLAGIAGYGETQYF.

The gene calls are TRBV28 and TRBJ1-2, with TRBD1 matching 8 bases. Losses at the gene ends were 1 base for V and 8 bases for J; bases not matched to a gene: 9. Germline V CDR1 and CDR2: MDHEN, SYDVKM. The CDR3 covers 15 residues. CDR3 sequence: CASSLLGQGAGGYTF. The CDR3 bases are TGTGCCAGCAGTTTATTAGGGCAGGGGGCGGGGGGCTACACCTTC.

This CDR3 reads CASSIDFRVSNTGELFF. The CDR3 region has the DNA TGTGCCAGTAGTATAGATTTCAGGGTATCAAACACCGGGGAGCTGTTTTTT. The chain links TRBV19 to TRBJ2-2, with D maybe TRBD1 (5 bases). V was trimmed by 0 bases and J by 2 bases, leaving 13 bases between them. The CDR3 is 17 residues long. CDR1 is LNHDA and CDR2 is SQIVND in the germline V gene (reference sequence).

This sequence joins TRBV7-9 and TRBJ2-5, with D tentatively TRBD1 (6 bases). The CDR3 covers 16 residues. Looked up from germline, CDR1 is SEHNR and CDR2 is FQNEAQ (reference sequence). V was trimmed by 0 bases and J by 4 bases, leaving 15 bases between them. The CDR3 nucleotides read TGTGCCAGCAGCTTAGCGGGGCTTACAGGGAGAGAGACCCAGTACTTC. Its translation: CASSLAGLTGRETQYF.

The V call is TRBV29-1, the J call TRBJ2-5; 9 bases align to TRBD1. From germline, CDR1 is SQVTM and CDR2 ANQGSEA. The trim removed 4 bases at V and 1 base at J, leaving 4 bases unmatched. The CDR3 length is 14 residues. CDR3 loop: CSVVQQGAQETQYF. The DNA of the CDR3 is TGCAGCGTTGTTCAACAGGGGGCCCAAGAGACCCAGTACTTC.

The chain joins TRBV7-9 to TRBJ2-5; D gene uncertain. CDR1 SEHNR and CDR2 FQNEAQ come from the germline V gene (reference sequence). The CDR3 is 12 residues long. V shed 5 bases and J shed 3 bases, with 7 bases lying between them. CDR3 region: CASSPLEETQYF. The CDR3 coding sequence is TGTGCCAGCAGCCCATTAGAAGAGACCCAGTACTTC. Complete variable domain (other parts from reference TRBV7-9 and TRBJ2-5): DTGVSQNPRHKITKRGQNVTFRCDPISEHNRLYWYRQTLGQGPEFLTYFQNEAQLEKSRLLSDRFSAERPKGSFSTLEIQRTEQGDSAMYLCASSPLEETQYFGPGTRLLVL.

CDR3 residues: CASSKTGEVNQPQHF. CDR3 DNA sequence: TGTGCCAGCAGTAAGACAGGGGAAGTCAATCAGCCCCAGCATTTT. This chain joins TRBV6-1 and TRBJ1-5, with 8 positions matching TRBD1. Germline CDR1 MNHNS, CDR2 SASEGT. The CDR3 spans 15 residues. J lost 3 bases, V lost 5 bases, and 6 bases had no gene match.